These T cell receptor beta chains were read from a single sample in a study of control samples from healthy donors and cancer patients. Clones were read by immunoSEQ multiplex PCR, and TCRdb kept only the in-frame ones, dropping some. The sample includes about 130,000 clones, just under 95% of them seen just once. Input material: blood. The receptors come from a man aged 18-30 years in good health. Each CDR3 is given with its conserved first and last residue. D genes are given only for firm matches. Size is stated for part of the rows, as once, few or many counts, or as a class when the clone is expanded.

TRBD1	NA	TRBV6-5	TRBJ1-6	CASVPGQGISPLHF	TGTGCCAGCGTTCCAGGACAGGGAATTTCACCCCTCCACTTT
TRBD2	NA	TRBV7-9	TRBJ2-5	CASSLRSGGAFETQYF	TGTGCCAGCAGCTTAAGGAGCGGGGGGGCCTTTGAGACCCAGTACTTC
NA	NA	TRBV2	TRBJ1-6	CASKGTYNSPLHF	TGTGCCAGCAAGGGGACCTACAATTCACCCCTCCACTTT
TRBD2	NA	TRBV5-1	TRBJ2-3	CASSQRLAGGQDTQYF	TGCGCCAGCAGCCAAAGACTAGCGGGGGGGCAAGATACGCAGTATTTT
NA	NA	TRBV7-2	TRBJ1-1	CASSLGHTGGAFF	TGTGCCAGCAGCTTAGGACATACCGGGGGAGCTTTCTTT
TRBD2	NA	TRBV19	TRBJ2-3	CASSIDSGGTDTQYF	TGTGCCAGTAGTATTGATAGCGGGGGTACAGATACGCAGTATTTT
NA	NA	TRBV9	TRBJ1-2	CASRGTGTRNLGYTF	TGTGCCAGCAGAGGGACCGGGACGAGGAATCTCGGCTACACCTTC
TRBD2	NA	TRBV9	TRBJ2-1	CASSVDLAGYNEQFF	TGTGCCAGCAGCGTCGACCTAGCGGGTTACAATGAGCAGTTCTTC
TRBD1	NA	TRBV6-5	TRBJ1-1	CASSYDRGDTEAFF	TGTGCCAGCAGTTATGACAGGGGAGACACTGAAGCTTTCTTT
NA	NA	TRBV27	TRBJ1-2	CASRTTIGAQGGYTF	TGTGCCAGCAGGACGACGATCGGGGCACAGGGTGGCTACACCTTC
NA	NA	TRBV10-2	TRBJ1-6	CASSESGRGRSPLHF	TGCGCCAGCAGTGAGTCGGGGCGGGGAAGATCACCCCTCCACTTT
TRBD1	NA	TRBV9	TRBJ2-1	CASGETGGYNEQFF	TGTGCCAGCGGAGAGACAGGGGGGTACAATGAGCAGTTCTTC
TRBD1	NA	TRBV5-1	TRBJ2-5	CASSLAGTGEETQYF	TGCGCCAGCAGCTTAGCCGGGACAGGGGAGGAGACCCAGTACTTC
TRBD2	once	TRBV9	TRBJ2-5	CASNIAGAPQETQYF	TGTGCCAGCAACATAGCGGGGGCTCCCCAAGAGACCCAGTACTTC
TRBD2	NA	TRBV7-9	TRBJ2-5	CASSSVTSEETQYF	TGTGCCAGCAGCTCCGTTACTAGCGAGGAGACCCAGTACTTC
NA	NA	TRBV19	TRBJ1-6	CASSIAGLNIYNSPLHF	TGTGCCAGTAGTATCGCAGGGCTGAATATATATAATTCACCCCTCCACTTT
TRBD1	NA	TRBV28	TRBJ2-2	CASRRTGPRTGELFF	TGTGCCAGCAGGAGGACAGGGCCCCGAACCGGGGAGCTGTTTTTT
NA	once	TRBV5-5	TRBJ2-2	CASSIFAGPSTGELFF	TGTGCCAGCAGCATTTTTGCGGGACCCAGCACCGGGGAGCTGTTTTTT
TRBD2	NA	TRBV2	TRBJ2-1	CASSPGGGDGLSEQFF	TGTGCCAGCAGTCCCGGCGGGGGGGATGGACTTAGTGAGCAGTTCTTC
NA	NA	TRBV5-1	TRBJ1-1	CASSLGQIRLGEAFF	TGCGCCAGCAGCTTGGGACAGATACGGTTGGGTGAAGCTTTCTTT
NA	NA	TRBV21-1	TRBJ2-5	CASSNGIARETQYF	TGTGCCAGCAGCAATGGAATAGCGCGAGAGACCCAGTACTTC
NA	NA	TRBV5-6	TRBJ1-1	CASSGLSTEAFF	TGTGCCAGCAGCGGGCTGAGCACTGAAGCTTTCTTT
TRBD1	NA	TRBV5-6	TRBJ1-1	CASSSGTGGHAEAFF	TGTGCCAGCAGCTCCGGGACAGGGGGCCACGCTGAAGCTTTCTTT